These 22 T cell receptor beta chains came from one sample sequenced in a study of OX40 agonist ivuxolimab in advanced cancers. Measured with immunoSEQ multiplex PCR; TCRdb has only the in-frame clones, and not every one. This sample has under 110,000 clones, with about nine tenths found just once. The input for sequencing was CD4+ or CD8+ T cells sorted from blood, taken in a trial of the OX40 agonist ivuxolimab. The receptors stem from an adult with an advanced solid tumor such as melanoma, head and neck, liver or kidney cancer.

The chain combines TRBV11-2 with TRBJ1-3; 7 bases line up with TRBD1. Losses at the gene ends were 3 bases for V and 1 base for J; bases not matched to a gene: 6. This CDR3 region has 16 residues. Germline CDR1 SGHAT, CDR2 FQNNGV. CDR3: CASSFSQGRSGNTIYF. The DNA for the CDR3 is TGTGCCAGCAGCTTCTCACAGGGGAGGTCTGGAAACACCATATATTTT.

The chain combines TRBV7-2 with TRBJ2-7; TRBD1 matches 8 bases. This CDR3 is 14 amino acids long. The junction had 8 bases not matched to a gene; V was cut back by 6 bases and J by 4 bases. Germline V CDR1 and CDR2: SGHTA, FQGNSA. The chain's CDR3 is CASRGGQGAYEQYF. As DNA, the CDR3 is TGTGCCAGCAGGGGTGGGCAGGGGGCGTACGAGCAGTACTTC.

V usage is TRBV30 and J usage is TRBJ2-7, with TRBD2 as a possible D gene (6 bases). CDR3 size: 14 residues. CDR1 and CDR2 (germline): GTSNPN, SVGIG (reference sequence). Trimming left V 4 bases short and J 2 bases short, with 15 bases between. CDR3 DNA: TGTGCCTGGACCCCGGGGGTGGCTCCCTACGAGCAGTACTTC. Translation gives CAWTPGVAPYEQYF.

This clone is a singleton in its sample. The chain employs TRBV2 and TRBJ1-1, with D possibly being TRBD1 (5 bases). V gave up 6 bases and J gave up 0 bases, with 8 bases separating them. The CDR3 is 13 amino acids. CDR1 is SNHLY, CDR2 FYNNEI, per germline. The CDR3 loop is CASRGLMNTEAFF. As DNA, the CDR3 is TGTGCCAGCAGGGGGCTTATGAACACTGAAGCTTTCTTT.

This chain links TRBV28 with TRBJ2-4; TRBD1 might be the D (5 bases). Deletions cut 8 bases from V and 0 bases from J, with 11 bases between. From germline, CDR1 is MDHEN and CDR2 SYDVKM. The CDR3 has 14 residues. The CDR3 nucleotides read TGTGCCAGCCTTGACAGCCTAGCCAAAAACATTCAGTACTTC. Translated, it gives CASLDSLAKNIQYF.

This chain connects TRBV7-8 to TRBJ1-2; D is uncertain. The CDR3 length is 13 residues. Per the germline V gene, CDR1 is SGHVS and CDR2 is FQNEAQ. The V gene lost 5 bases and the J gene lost 8 bases, with 15 bases spanning the gap. In DNA form, the CDR3 reads TGTGCCAGCAGCCCGGAAGCGTCTTTGGGCTACACCTTC. Its protein product is CASSPEASLGYTF.

The chain has TRBV6-5 and TRBJ1-5; D ambiguous. CDR1 MNHEY and CDR2 SVGAGI come from the germline V gene. This CDR3 has 15 residues. Trimming cost V 6 bases and J 0 bases, with 12 bases left between them. This chain's CDR3 is CASRQSINSNQPQHF. For the CDR3, the DNA is TGTGCCAGCAGACAGTCTATTAATAGCAATCAGCCCCAGCATTTT.

The rearrangement uses TRBV30 and TRBJ1-1; no firm D call. Per germline, CDR1 GTSNPN and CDR2 SVGIG (reference sequence). The CDR3 sequence is 11 residues long. The V end lost 4 bases, the J end lost 1 base, and 4 bases lay between the germline ends. The CDR3 reads CAWKENTEAFF. CDR3 nucleotides: TGTGCCTGGAAGGAGAACACTGAAGCTTTCTTT.

A note on this clone: Mismatch with germline at one junction end may stem from a read error. The rearrangement links TRBV7-7 to TRBJ2-3; D is uncertain. The CDR3 loop spans 18 amino acids. Germline CDR1 and CDR2: SSHAT and FNYEAQ (reference sequence). The CDR3 spells CASSPPLGRTLRTDTQYF. The DNA of the CDR3 is TGTGCTAGCAGCCCCCCCCTTGGAAGGACGCTCAGGACAGATACGCAGTATTTT.

The chain is built from TRBV18 and TRBJ1-6; D ambiguous. Trimming removed 3 bases from V and 7 bases from J, with 7 bases in between. CDR3 length equals 13 residues. CDR1 and CDR2 from the germline V gene are KGHSH and LQKENI. This CDR3 reads CASSPDMNSPLHF. The CDR3 DNA follows: TGTGCCAGCTCACCCGATATGAATTCACCCCTCCACTTT.

The rearrangement joins TRBV7-3 to TRBJ2-1, with D possibly being TRBD2 (6 bases). This CDR3 comprises 15 residues. In germline, CDR1 is SGHTA, CDR2 FQGTGA. V dropped 8 bases and J dropped 1 base, with 15 bases sitting between them. The CDR3 reads CASGSGLSSYNEQFF. The CDR3 DNA is TGTGCCAGCGGTAGCGGACTCTCATCCTACAATGAGCAGTTCTTC.

The CDR3 nucleotides are TGTGCCAGTACCTTGGGGACGGCTAGCAATCAGCCCCAGCATTTT. It is translated as CASTLGTASNQPQHF. V usage is TRBV19 and J usage is TRBJ1-5; TRBD1 is a possible D gene (5 bases). Germline V CDR1 and CDR2: LNHDA, SQIVND (reference sequence). V was pared by 7 bases and J by 0 bases, with 13 bases between. This CDR3 is 15 amino acids long.

The V call is TRBV28, the J call TRBJ2-7, with D possibly matching TRBD2 (6 bases). The ends were cut back, 7 bases at V and 8 bases at J, with 18 bases in the middle. The CDR3 loop spans 13 amino acids. Germline V gene sequence: CDR1 MDHEN, CDR2 SYDVKM. The chain's CDR3 is CASTSQAGIKQYF. DNA for the CDR3: TGTGCCAGCACCTCCCAGGCGGGAATCAAGCAGTACTTC.

The CDR3 here is CASSAQEGWTEAFF. DNA for the CDR3: TGTGCCAGCAGCGCCCAAGAAGGTTGGACTGAAGCTTTCTTT. J is TRBJ1-1 and V is TRBV11-2; D not certain. This CDR3 has 14 residues. Trimming shortened V by 5 bases and J by 5 bases, and 15 bases separated the two germline ends. Germline CDR1 and CDR2: SGHAT and FQNNGV.

The V call is TRBV7-2, the J call TRBJ1-4; the D is unclear. This CDR3 region has 16 residues. Germline V gene sequence: CDR1 SGHTA, CDR2 FQGNSA. V gave up 1 base and J gave up 4 bases, with 13 bases separating them. CDR3 sequence: CASSLVGVIVNEKLFF. For the CDR3, the DNA is TGTGCCAGCAGCTTAGTCGGGGTAATAGTTAATGAAAAACTGTTTTTT.

This rearrangement joins TRBV7-2 to TRBJ1-3, with D hard to call. The CDR3 sequence is 15 residues long. V was trimmed by 5 bases and J by 2 bases, leaving 13 bases between them. Germline-derived CDR1 and CDR2 are SGHTA and FQGNSA. The CDR3 protein is CASSRRAMAGNTIYF. CDR3 in DNA: TGTGCCAGCAGCCGCCGGGCCATGGCTGGAAACACCATATATTTT.

The gene calls are TRBV19 and TRBJ1-2; D not certain. Trimming pared 0 bases from V and 3 bases from J, leaving 5 bases between. The CDR3 has 13 residues. Germline loops: CDR1 LNHDA, CDR2 SQIVND (reference sequence). The CDR3 loop reads CASSIDLDYGYTF. The DNA of the CDR3 is TGTGCCAGTAGTATAGATCTCGACTATGGCTACACCTTC.

As for this clone: Other DNA variants within this sample encode the same CDR3. This chain joins TRBV18 and TRBJ2-5, with no clear D. Germline CDR1 reads KGHSH; CDR2 reads LQKENI. Trimming removed 1 base at V and 2 bases at J, with 5 bases between. This CDR3 region has 13 residues. The CDR3 coding sequence is TGTGCCAGCTCACCACGGGATCAAGAGACCCAGTACTTC. Protein: CASSPRDQETQYF.

J is TRBJ1-3 and V is TRBV7-2, with D possibly TRBD1 on 5 matching bases. The CDR3 is made up of 16 amino acids. Per germline, CDR1 SGHTA and CDR2 FQGNSA. Trimming cost V 5 bases and J 0 bases, with 14 bases left between them. The CDR3 DNA reads as TGTGCCAGCAGCAGGCAGGGTACCCTCTCTGGAAACACCATATATTTT. This codes for CASSRQGTLSGNTIYF.

In regard to this clone: The same CDR3 is also encoded by other DNA sequences in this sample. This chain links TRBV4-3 with TRBJ1-4; 9 bases fit TRBD1. Germline-derived CDR1 and CDR2 are LGHNA and YSLEER. The CDR3 spans 14 residues. J lost 8 bases, V lost 3 bases, and 4 bases had no gene match. CDR3 DNA: TGCGCCAGCAGCCAGGGACAGGGCGGAGAAAAACTGTTTTTT. Residues: CASSQGQGGEKLFF.

V usage is TRBV30 and J usage is TRBJ2-3; D unclear. Germline V CDR1 and CDR2: GTSNPN, SVGIG (reference sequence). The CDR3 covers 11 residues. Trimming took 1 base from V and 4 from J, leaving 3 bases between them. The chain's CDR3 is CAWSAPDTQYF. Written as DNA, the CDR3 is TGTGCCTGGAGTGCCCCAGATACGCAGTATTTT. Supplemented by reference TRBV30 and TRBJ2-3, the full variable domain reads SQTIHQWPATLVQPVGSPLSLECTVEGTSNPNLYWYRQAAGRGLQLLFYSVGIGQISSEVPQNLSASRPQDRQFILSSKKLLLSDSGFYLCAWSAPDTQYFGPGTRLTVL.

This rearrangement joins TRBV2 to TRBJ2-7; D not resolved. The CDR3 loop spans 13 amino acids. Per the germline V gene, CDR1 is SNHLY and CDR2 is FYNNEI. Trimming removed 7 bases from V and 1 base from J, with 11 bases in between. CDR3 sequence reads: CASKVMESYEQYF. For the CDR3, the DNA is TGTGCCAGCAAAGTGATGGAGTCCTACGAGCAGTACTTC.